This section outlines one T cell receptor (beta chain) sequence together with its context. Profiled with immunoSEQ multiplex PCR; TCRdb holds only in-frame clones, not every one. This sample has 200,000 to 300,000 clones, with more than 70% found just once. This entry belongs to a study of blood T cell repertoires in COVID-19. Study-wide background: T cells, B-cell-depleted T cells, or PBMCs supplied cDNA or gDNA.

The V segment lost 1 base and the J segment 5 bases; nucleotides outside the gene matches: 2. The CDR3 is 14 residues long. The germline V gene has CDR1 SGHRS and CDR2 YFSETQ. The clonotype was recovered from a woman aged 35 to 49 with acute COVID-19. Sequencing used PBMCs or T cells enriched from blood (not recorded which). The J gene is TRBJ2-1, the V gene TRBV5-1, with 8 bases aligning to TRBD1. The CDR3, as DNA: TGCGCCAGCAGCTTGCGGACAGGGAACAATGAGCAGTTCTTC. Its protein is CASSLRTGNNEQFF.